This TCR beta chain comes out of a study of Graves' ophthalmopathy and Graves' hyperthyroidism. CDR3 length: 16 amino acids. Germline V CDR1 and CDR2: MNHEY, SVGAGI. The V and J ends lost 1 base and 2 bases, in that order; junction bases with no gene match: 7. The sequenced template was RNA, covering the TCR beta CDR3 region. An opening RT-PCR round employed HTBI primers and preceded a second-round multiplex PCR. TCRdb fed the multiplex PCR reads into MiXCR, producing one record per CDR3 protein. This sample has 680,000 or so distinct CDR3 sequences; 22% occur once, and the top ten carry more than 5.5%. Where ophthalmopathy was absent within 18 months of follow-up, hyperthyroidism was stable.

This chain uses TRBV6-5 with TRBJ1-2; TRBD1 matches at 7 bases. This receptor was identified in a woman aged 18-29 years with stable Graves' hyperthyroidism. Some clones in this sample may be carry-over from other donors' samples. Sequenced material: peripheral blood. The CDR3 sequence is CASSYLAGGSNYGYTF. CDR3 in DNA: TGTGCCAGCAGTTACTTGGCAGGGGGATCCAACTATGGCTACACCTTC.